The 22 T cell receptor beta chains below all came from one sample that was sequenced in a study of blood T cells in healthy people across ages. A second PCR, run for roughly 7 to 12 cycles, used a sample-barcoded 5' primer plus a J-beta primer mix. TCRdb fed the 5' RACE reads into MiXCR, producing one record per CDR3 protein. The data hold hundreds of thousands of distinct CDR3 sequences, with more than 20% observed a single time. Sequences were obtained from blood. Source of these receptors: a man in his 70s in good health.

Ten or more counts support this clonotype. The chain combines TRBV7-6 with TRBJ2-5, with D tentatively TRBD2 (5 bases). V lost 0 bases and J 5 bases, leaving 13 bases between the germline ends. The CDR3 length is 15 residues. Per germline, CDR1 SGHVS and CDR2 FNYEAQ. In DNA, the CDR3 is TGTGCCAGCAGCTTAGCGTTCGGGGTTGGGGAGACCCAGTACTTC. This codes for CASSLAFGVGETQYF.

Ten or more counts support this clonotype. This chain uses TRBV28 with TRBJ1-4; D not resolved. The CDR3 runs to 15 residues. CDR1 and CDR2 from the germline V gene are MDHEN and SYDVKM. The ends were cut back, 6 bases at V and 0 bases at J, with 11 bases in the middle. The DNA of the CDR3 is TGTGCCAGCAGCCCTTACAGAGCAACTAATGAAAAACTGTTTTTT. It is translated as CASSPYRATNEKLFF.

V gene TRBV28 combines with J gene TRBJ2-2, with a weak D call TRBD2 (6 bases). V was cut by 1 base and J by 4 bases, with 10 bases left in between. Per germline, CDR1 MDHEN and CDR2 SYDVKM. The CDR3 is 15 amino acids. The CDR3 DNA reads TGTGCCAGCAGTTTATACGGGAGTGCCACCGGGGAGCTGTTTTTT. Translation gives CASSLYGSATGELFF.

The J gene is TRBJ2-2, the V gene TRBV24-1, with D tentatively TRBD1 (6 bases). The CDR3 contains 14 residues. V lost 10 bases, J lost 4 bases, and 15 bases lay in between. The germline V gene encodes CDR1 KGHDR and CDR2 SFDVKD. In DNA, the CDR3 is TGTGCCACACAGGGTGTTCCGATCACCGGGGAGCTGTTTTTT. Residues: CATQGVPITGELFF.

The rearrangement uses TRBV28 and TRBJ2-7; tentative D call: TRBD1 (5 bases). The germline V gene has CDR1 MDHEN and CDR2 SYDVKM. This CDR3 is 14 amino acids long. Trimming cost V 6 bases and J 4 bases, with 16 bases left between them. CDR3 sequence reads: CASSLRSGRYEQYF. Here the CDR3 DNA reads TGTGCCAGCAGCTTAAGGTCAGGGCGGTACGAGCAGTACTTC.

This clonotype has at least ten counts. The chain recombines TRBV20-1 with TRBJ2-3, with 8 bases aligning to TRBD2. V dropped 0 bases and J dropped 2; count of bases not matched to a gene: 7. Germline CDR1 reads DFQATT; CDR2 reads SNEGSKA (reference sequence). This CDR3 spans 16 amino acids. CDR3 bases: TGCAGTGCTAGAGATATCGGGACTAGAAACACAGATACGCAGTATTTT. Encoded protein: CSARDIGTRNTDTQYF.

The rearrangement joins TRBV20-1 to TRBJ1-4; D is possibly TRBD1 (5 bases). CDR1 and CDR2 from the germline V gene are DFQATT and SNEGSKA (reference sequence). This CDR3 spans 15 amino acids. V was pared by 3 bases and J by 0 bases, with 11 bases between. CDR3 in DNA: TGCAGTGCTAGTGCAGGGCTCGCAACTAATGAAAAACTGTTTTTT. Translated: CSASAGLATNEKLFF.

Worth noting for this clonotype: Sequence at one end of the junction differs from germline and may be a read error. The chain is built from TRBV5-1 and TRBJ2-7; 10 nucleotides agree with TRBD1. CDR1 is SGHRS, CDR2 YFSETQ, per germline. The CDR3 loop spans 15 amino acids. In nucleotides, the CDR3 is TGCGCCAGCAGCTTGGGACAGGGGGCGACCTACGAGCAGTCCTTC. It yields the protein CASSLGQGATYEQSF.

This chain connects TRBV6-5 to TRBJ1-1; D gene ambiguous. This CDR3 is built from 18 residues. V dropped 0 bases and J dropped 0 bases, with 17 bases sitting between them. Per germline, CDR1 MNHEY and CDR2 SVGAGI. This chain's CDR3 is CASSYSRRGSTMNTEAFF. DNA of the CDR3: TGTGCCAGCAGTTACTCTCGCAGAGGCAGTACGATGAACACTGAAGCTTTCTTT.

This chain uses TRBV5-1 with TRBJ2-3; weak D call: TRBD1 (5 bases). CDR1 is SGHRS and CDR2 is YFSETQ in the germline V gene. The CDR3 extends over 15 amino acids. The V end lost 4 bases, the J end lost 1 base, and 13 bases lay between the germline ends. The CDR3 spells CASSLTVFGTDTQYF. The CDR3 DNA follows: TGCGCCAGCAGCCTGACAGTTTTCGGCACAGATACGCAGTATTTT.

The chain combines TRBV7-2 with TRBJ2-3, with D maybe TRBD1 (6 bases). There are 14 residues in the CDR3. Trimming left V 4 bases short and J 4 bases short, with 12 bases between. Germline CDR1 SGHTA, CDR2 FQGNSA. CDR3 DNA sequence: TGTGCCAGCAGCTCGACTACAGGGTCAGATACGCAGTATTTT. Residues: CASSSTTGSDTQYF.

This clonotype was counted ten times or more. The CDR3 nucleotides are TGTGCCAGCAGTTTCACCGGGAGGGCATACGAGCAGTACTTC. Encoded protein: CASSFTGRAYEQYF. The genes are TRBV27 and TRBJ2-7, with 8 nucleotides matching TRBD2. Germline V gene sequence: CDR1 MNHEY, CDR2 SMNVEV (reference sequence). With V trimmed by 3 bases and J by 4 bases, 5 bases remained unmatched. The CDR3 covers 14 residues.

The rearrangement links TRBV3-1 to TRBJ2-7; tentatively, D is TRBD1 or TRBD2 (8 bases each). This CDR3 has 17 residues. V was pared by 8 bases and J by 5 bases, with 28 bases between. Germline CDR1 LGHDT, CDR2 YNNKEL (reference sequence). The CDR3 DNA reads as TGTGCCAGCGGGACGCAGGGGGCGGGACTAGTCTTCCACGAGCAGTACTTC. Its translation: CASGTQGAGLVFHEQYF.

The V call is TRBV20-1, the J call TRBJ2-3, with 14 bases that match TRBD2. The CDR3 covers 17 residues. With 2 bases clipped from V and 4 bases from J, the junction kept 8 bases outside the gene matches. Germline V gene sequence: CDR1 DFQATT, CDR2 SNEGSKA (reference sequence). The CDR3 DNA sequence: TGCAGTGCTAGAATGACTAGCGGGAGGGCCGCGGCAGATACGCAGTATTTT. Translating gives CSARMTSGRAAADTQYF.

This chain uses TRBV9 with TRBJ2-3; 7 bases align to TRBD1. Germline CDR1 and CDR2: SGDLS and YYNGEE. V lost 0 bases to trimming and J lost 4 bases; unmatched junction nucleotides: 5. There are 15 residues in the CDR3. CDR3 coding DNA: TGTGCCAGCAGCGTAGCGACAGGGATCTCAGATACGCAGTATTTT. Translated, it gives CASSVATGISDTQYF.

V usage is TRBV9 and J usage is TRBJ2-5; tentative D call: TRBD1 (6 bases). The assigned J gene may be wrong: the sequence end matches TRBJ2-1 better. Germline V gene lookup returns CDR1 SGDLS and CDR2 YYNGEE. This CDR3 contains 14 residues. CDR3 sequence: CASSASQGYNEQFF. DNA of the CDR3: TGTGCCAGCAGCGCCAGCCAGGGGTACAATGAGCAGTTCTTC.

This clonotype was seen repeatedly, ten times or more. This chain joins TRBV28 and TRBJ2-3, with D perhaps matching TRBD1 (6 bases). Germline lookup yields CDR1 MDHEN and CDR2 SYDVKM. V was cut by 3 bases and J by 4 bases, with 11 bases left in between. The CDR3 consists of 14 residues. The CDR3 DNA sequence: TGTGCCAGCAGTTTGTTGAGGGGGTCAGATACGCAGTATTTT. Protein product: CASSLLRGSDTQYF.

The chain carries TRBV19 and TRBJ1-2, with TRBD1 matching over 7 bases. The junction had 10 bases not matched to a gene; V was cut back by 5 bases and J by 4 bases. Per germline, CDR1 LNHDA and CDR2 SQIVND (reference sequence). The CDR3 is 15 amino acids. CDR3 DNA sequence: TGTGCCAGTAGTGATGGGACAGCGGGGGGCTATGGCTACACCTTC. Its translation is CASSDGTAGGYGYTF.

The chain uses TRBV28 and TRBJ1-1, with D unresolved. The V end was cut by 8 bases, the J end by 0 bases, with 10 bases between. CDR3 size: 13 residues. CDR1 and CDR2 from the germline V gene are MDHEN and SYDVKM. The CDR3 here is CASLGGLNTEAFF. In DNA, the CDR3 is TGTGCCAGCCTAGGTGGACTGAACACTGAAGCTTTCTTT.

V is TRBV4-3 and J is TRBJ2-3; D gene unclear. CDR1 is LGHNA and CDR2 is YSLEER in the germline V gene. V gave up 1 base and J gave up 1 base, with 9 bases separating them. The CDR3 totals 15 residues. The CDR3 region has the DNA TGCGCCAGCAGCCAAGCTCGACGCCGCACAGATACGCAGTATTTT. It translates to CASSQARRRTDTQYF.

This clonotype was seen only a few times. The CDR3 sequence is CASSERGTGTGYNEQFF. CDR3 sequence (DNA): TGTGCCAGCAGTGAAAGGGGGACCGGGACAGGGTACAATGAGCAGTTCTTC. V gene TRBV6-1 combines with J gene TRBJ2-1, with 9 nucleotides matching TRBD1. Germline-derived CDR1 and CDR2 are MNHNS and SASEGT. CDR3 size: 17 residues. Trimming cost V 2 bases and J 4 bases; bases outside gene matches: 9.

In its sample, this clonotype was seen many times. J is TRBJ1-4 and V is TRBV4-1, with D tentatively TRBD1 (5 bases). Germline V CDR1 and CDR2: MGHRA, YSYEKL. Trimming left V 0 bases short and J 5 bases short, with 13 bases between. This CDR3 is 16 amino acids long. In DNA form, the CDR3 reads TGCGCCAGCAGCCAAGATGGTCGGGGACCGAATGAAAAACTGTTTTTT. This translates into CASSQDGRGPNEKLFF.